This TCR beta chain was recovered during a study of T cells after yellow fever vaccination (dated by TCRdb to between 2017 and 2020). About the full investigation: The SMART-Seq v4 Ultra Low Input RNA kit was used to prepare libraries from fractions with low cell numbers. To follow T-cell clones before and after both primary and booster YFV17D yellow fever vaccination, bulk TCR alpha and beta repertoires underwent longitudinal sequencing. The cohort comprised two healthy male donors, one aged 18 to 30 and one aged 30 to 40 years. Bulk PBMC replicates and cell subsets were isolated from blood drawn at multiple timepoints before and after both primary and secondary immunization. What the study reported, not specific to this receptor: Computational filtering was needed because FACS-sorted repertoires could contain abundant contaminating clonotypes from the bulk population. A small share of clonotypes was detected in both CD4 and CD8 compartments, with the overlap likely arising from convergent recombination. Most clones expanded after primary vaccination (almost 98% of CD4 and 80% to 90% of CD8) were re-detected after the booster, suggesting that broad memory maintenance occurred. The study included only a couple of donors, which limits how far the findings can be generalized. The secondary T-cell response was weaker than the primary response but faster, peaking on day 5 instead of day 15.

TCR cDNA was synthesized by 5'RACE template switching, through which a universal primer site and unique molecular identifiers were introduced. cDNA synthesis was primed from both the TCR alpha and TCR beta constant segments. Library amplification used two PCR steps, and the second PCR step added sample barcodes and sequencing adapters. Sequencing of the libraries was done on either Illumina HiSeq 2500 (2x100 bp) or NovaSeq (2x150 bp). In the original analysis: MIGEC was used to demultiplex reads and collapse the reads into UMI consensus sequences, and MiXCR was used for V(D)J alignment. Clonotypes responding to the vaccine were identified with edgeR on replicate PBMC samples, with the criteria of FDR below 0.01 and a log2 fold change above 5 up to day 15. Each bulk clonotype received a CD4 or CD8 identity based on whether the sequenced CD4 or CD8 repertoire contained that clonotype at higher abundance. Clonotypes enriched at least 10-fold in dextramer-positive over dextramer-negative fractions were defined as NS4B-specific, and CD4-biased clonotypes were excluded. TCRdb trimmed public reads at Q25 via fastp, called clones via MiXCR and kept in-frame beta chains. Duplicate CDR3 protein sequences are folded into a single record with the most common DNA and genes. TCRdb, rather than the study authors, made the V and J calls. This sample holds approximately 96,000 distinct CDR3 sequences; roughly 8.2% were observed only once. Roughly 15% of the sample comes from the top ten.

The treatment or condition label, read with the paper, signifies: live attenuated yellow fever vaccine strain. PBMCs were isolated from peripheral blood using a standard Ficoll-Paque protocol. Epitope-specific CD8 T cells were sorted with a dextramer loaded with the yellow fever NS4B epitope peptide, together with anti-CD3 and anti-CD8 staining. TriZol was used to extract RNA from bulk PBMCs, CD4 and CD8 fractions, and dextramer-positive and dextramer-negative fractions. A remark on this clonotype: Per-base qualities were not stored, and no clone one base away is much larger.

This sample comprised CD8+ T cells not binding an NS4B(214-222) dextramer, sorted from PBMCs, obtained roughly 15 days after the first yellow fever vaccination. Interpreted using the paper, the cell subset or site label stands for: NS4B epitope dextramer-negative CD8 T cells. The receptor was derived from a man aged 18 to 35 who received the YFV17D yellow fever vaccine.

The CDR3 here reads CATSESGLDEQFF. The nucleotide sequence reads TGTGCCACCAGTGAATCTGGGTTGGATGAGCAGTTCTTC. This sequence uses TRBV24-1 and TRBJ2-1; the D gene cannot be named for sure. The cysteine opens and the phenylalanine closes a CDR3 of 13 amino acids. Of the read, only the CDR3 DNA is kept; its 39 bases are in frame from base 1. The junction shows trimming of 4 bases on V and 8 bases on J, plus 11 bases between the germline ends. From a lookup of the germline V gene, CDR1 and CDR2 are KGHDR and SFDVKD.